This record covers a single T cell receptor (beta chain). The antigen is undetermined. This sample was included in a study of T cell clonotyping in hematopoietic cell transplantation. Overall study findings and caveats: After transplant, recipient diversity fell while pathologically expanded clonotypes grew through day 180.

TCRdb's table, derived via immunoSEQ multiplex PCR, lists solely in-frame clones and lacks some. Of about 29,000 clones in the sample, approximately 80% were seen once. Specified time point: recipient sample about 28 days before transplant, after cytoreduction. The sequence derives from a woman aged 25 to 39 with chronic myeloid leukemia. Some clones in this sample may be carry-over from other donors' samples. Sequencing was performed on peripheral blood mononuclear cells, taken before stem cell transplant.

Here the CDR3 reads CAISESLGTGIVYEQYF. Written as DNA, the CDR3 is TGTGCCATCAGTGAGTCTCTAGGGACAGGGATTGTGTACGAGCAGTACTTC. The rearrangement links TRBV10-3 to TRBJ2-7, with TRBD1 matching over 9 bases. The CDR3 extends over 17 amino acids. V lost 0 bases to trimming and J lost 4 bases; unmatched junction nucleotides: 10. Per germline, CDR1 ENHRY and CDR2 SYGVKD.